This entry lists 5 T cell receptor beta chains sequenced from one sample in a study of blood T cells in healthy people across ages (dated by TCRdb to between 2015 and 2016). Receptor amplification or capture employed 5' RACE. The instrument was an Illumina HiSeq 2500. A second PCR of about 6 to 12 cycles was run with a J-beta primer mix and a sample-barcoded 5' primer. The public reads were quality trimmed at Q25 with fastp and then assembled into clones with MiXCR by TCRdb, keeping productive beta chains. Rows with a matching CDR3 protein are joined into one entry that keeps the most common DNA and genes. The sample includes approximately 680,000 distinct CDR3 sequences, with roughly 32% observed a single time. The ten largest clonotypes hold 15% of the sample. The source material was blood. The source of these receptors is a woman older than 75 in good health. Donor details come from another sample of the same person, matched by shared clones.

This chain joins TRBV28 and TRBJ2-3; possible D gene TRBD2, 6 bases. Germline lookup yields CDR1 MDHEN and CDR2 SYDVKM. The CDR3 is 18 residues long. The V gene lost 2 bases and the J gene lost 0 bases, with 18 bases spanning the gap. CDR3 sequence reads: CASSLEVLGGFSTDTQYF. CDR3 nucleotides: TGTGCCAGCAGTTTAGAGGTCCTCGGGGGATTTAGCACAGATACGCAGTATTTT.

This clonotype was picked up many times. DNA of the CDR3: TGTGCCAGCAGTATCTCAGGACAGGGTGTTGGCTACACCTTC. This encodes CASSISGQGVGYTF. The V call is TRBV6-5, the J call TRBJ1-2; TRBD1 agrees at 8 bases. The germline CDR1 and CDR2 sequences are MNHEY and SVGAGI. The CDR3 consists of 14 residues. The J segment lost 7 bases and the V segment lost 5 bases, leaving 9 bases of the junction unmatched.

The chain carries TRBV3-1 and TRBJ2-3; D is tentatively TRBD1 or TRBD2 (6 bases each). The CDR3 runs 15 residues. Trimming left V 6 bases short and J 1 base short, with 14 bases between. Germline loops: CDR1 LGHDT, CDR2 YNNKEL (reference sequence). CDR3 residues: CASRNRGQRTDTQYF. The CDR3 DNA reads TGTGCCAGCAGGAACCGGGGGCAACGCACAGATACGCAGTATTTT.

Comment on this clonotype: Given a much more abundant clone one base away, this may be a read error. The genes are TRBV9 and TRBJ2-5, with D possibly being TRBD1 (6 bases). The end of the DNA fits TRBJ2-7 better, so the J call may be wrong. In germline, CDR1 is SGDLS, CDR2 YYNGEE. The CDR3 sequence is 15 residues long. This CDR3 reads CASSVLAGDSHEQYF. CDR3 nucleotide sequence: TGTGCCAGCAGCGTTCTAGCAGGGGATTCCCACGAGCAGTACTTC.

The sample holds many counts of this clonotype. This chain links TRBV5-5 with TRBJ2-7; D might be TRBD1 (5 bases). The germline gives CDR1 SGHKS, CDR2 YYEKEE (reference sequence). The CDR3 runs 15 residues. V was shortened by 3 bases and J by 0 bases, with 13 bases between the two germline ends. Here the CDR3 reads CASSSFFQGSYEQYF. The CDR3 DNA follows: TGTGCCAGCAGCTCTTTTTTTCAGGGCTCCTACGAGCAGTACTTC.